This T cell receptor beta chain was captured in a study of blood T cell repertoires in COVID-19. Sequencing used immunoSEQ multiplex PCR; TCRdb keeps in-frame clones, though not all of them. Of around 150,000 clones detected, 85% appear once; the ten largest clones hold about 3.3%. Trimming pared 3 bases from V and 3 bases from J, leaving 16 bases between. Germline CDR1 is SGDLS and CDR2 is YYNGEE. This CDR3 spans 16 amino acids. This chain links TRBV9 with TRBJ1-3; tentatively, D is TRBD1 (6 bases). The sequenced sample consisted of peripheral blood. This sequence originates from a human donor with acute or convalescent COVID-19. The donor label of this sample is uncertain. The CDR3 region has the DNA TGTGCCAGCAGCGGCTACCGACAGGCTAGTGGAAACACCATATATTTT. This encodes CASSGYRQASGNTIYF.